This TCR beta chain stems from a study of control samples from healthy donors and cancer patients. Deletions cut 7 bases from V and 5 bases from J, with 15 bases between. Germline V gene sequence: CDR1 SGHVS, CDR2 FQNEAQ. The CDR3 is made up of 15 amino acids. Measured with immunoSEQ multiplex PCR; TCRdb has only the in-frame clones, and not every one. The sample includes some 130,000 clones, 75% to 95% of them seen just once. Sequencing input: blood. The chain uses TRBV7-8 and TRBJ1-6; D not resolved. This TCR came from a man aged 18 to 30 in good health. In DNA, the CDR3 is TGTGCCAGCACCTCCTTGAGGGTTGATAATTCACCCCTCCACTTT. It codes for CASTSLRVDNSPLHF. Together with reference TRBV7-8 and TRBJ1-6, the CDR3 gives the full variable domain: GAGVSQSPRYKVAKRGQDVALRCDPISGHVSLFWYQQALGQGPEFLTYFQNEAQLDKSGLPSDRFFAERPEGSVSTLKIQRTQQEDSAVYLCASTSLRVDNSPLHFGNGTRLTVT.